Many counts were recorded for the clone carrying this T cell receptor (beta chain). The sample is drawn from a study of T cells in Graves' hyperthyroidism and ophthalmopathy. There were TCR beta CDR3 regions amplified from RNA transcripts. In the first-round RT-PCR of the TCR CDR3, the HTBI primer set was used. MiXCR was run by TCRdb on the multiplex PCR reads, yielding one entry per CDR3 protein. Of fewer than 350,000 distinct CDR3 sequences detected, around 19% appear once; the ten largest clones hold less than 40%. The CDR3 extends over 14 amino acids. V was trimmed by 3 bases and J by 4 bases, leaving 16 bases between them. The germline gives CDR1 DFQATT, CDR2 SNEGSKA (reference sequence).

The J gene is TRBJ2-7, the V gene TRBV20-1; D may correspond to TRBD1 or TRBD2 (5 bases each). The sequenced sample consisted of blood. This clonotype was sampled from a man aged 50 to 59 with Graves' ophthalmopathy. The CDR3 spells CSARNQARGYEQYF. CDR3 DNA: TGCAGTGCTAGGAATCAGGCGAGGGGATACGAGCAGTACTTC.